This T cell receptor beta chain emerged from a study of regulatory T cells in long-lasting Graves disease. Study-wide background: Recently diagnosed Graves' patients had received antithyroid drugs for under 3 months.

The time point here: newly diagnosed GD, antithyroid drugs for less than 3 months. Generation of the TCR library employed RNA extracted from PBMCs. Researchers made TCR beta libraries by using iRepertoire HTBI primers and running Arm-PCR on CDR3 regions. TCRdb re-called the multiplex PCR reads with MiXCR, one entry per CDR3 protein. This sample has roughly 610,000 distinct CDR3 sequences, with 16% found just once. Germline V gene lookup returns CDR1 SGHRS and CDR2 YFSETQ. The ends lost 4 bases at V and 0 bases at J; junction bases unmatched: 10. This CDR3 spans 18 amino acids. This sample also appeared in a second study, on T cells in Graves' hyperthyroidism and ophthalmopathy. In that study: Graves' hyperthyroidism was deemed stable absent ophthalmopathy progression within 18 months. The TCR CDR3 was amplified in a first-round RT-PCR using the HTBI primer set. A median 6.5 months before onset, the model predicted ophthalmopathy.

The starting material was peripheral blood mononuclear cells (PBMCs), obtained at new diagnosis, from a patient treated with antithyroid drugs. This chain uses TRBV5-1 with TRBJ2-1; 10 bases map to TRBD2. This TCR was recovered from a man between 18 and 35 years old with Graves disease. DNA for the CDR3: TGCGCCAGCAGCATAGGACTAGCGGAATCTTACTCCTACAATGAGCAGTTCTTC. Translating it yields CASSIGLAESYSYNEQFF.